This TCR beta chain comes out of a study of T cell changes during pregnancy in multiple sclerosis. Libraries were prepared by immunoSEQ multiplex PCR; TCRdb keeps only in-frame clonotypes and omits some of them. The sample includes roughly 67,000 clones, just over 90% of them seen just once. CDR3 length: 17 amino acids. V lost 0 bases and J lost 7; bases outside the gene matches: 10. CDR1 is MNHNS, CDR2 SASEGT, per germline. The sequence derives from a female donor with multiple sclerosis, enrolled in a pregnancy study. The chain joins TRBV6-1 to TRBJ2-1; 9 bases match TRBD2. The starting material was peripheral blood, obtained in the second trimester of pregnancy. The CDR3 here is CASSEAFGREGGNEQFF. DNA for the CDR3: TGTGCCAGCAGTGAAGCGTTCGGGCGGGAGGGGGGGAATGAGCAGTTCTTC.